This TCR beta chain was sequenced during a study of regulatory T cells in long-lasting Graves disease. Findings and limits, study-wide: Persistent Graves' patients had lower TCR diversity than newly diagnosed ones.

The germline CDR1 and CDR2 sequences are SGHRS and YFSETQ. The CDR3 length is 16 residues. V was pared by 0 bases and J by 2 bases, with 2 bases of the junction left unmatched. Time point specified: newly diagnosed GD, antithyroid drugs for less than 3 months. Extracted PBMC RNA gave rise to the TCR library. The guidelines of the American Thyroid Association were the basis for diagnosing Graves' disease. Arm-PCR of CDR3 regions and iRepertoire HTBI primers were the basis on which TCR beta libraries were built. Via MiXCR, TCRdb re-called the multiplex PCR reads, giving one row per CDR3 protein. The sample consists of about 350,000 distinct CDR3 sequences, around 15% of them appearing once. This clonotype turned up a few times. As yet, its antigen is unknown. These data were also reused for a study on T cells in Graves' hyperthyroidism and ophthalmopathy. In that study: Clinical symptoms, serum thyroxine and TRAb, thyroid ultrasound and orbital computed tomography together formed the diagnostic basis. HTBI primers were employed in a first-round RT-PCR of the TCR CDR3.

The chain employs TRBV5-1 and TRBJ2-5; the match to TRBD2 covers 12 bases. The receptor's source is a man aged 35 to 55 with Graves disease. Sequenced material: peripheral blood mononuclear cells (PBMCs), taken at new diagnosis, from a patient treated with antithyroid drugs. DNA of the CDR3: TGCGCCAGCAGCTTGGGGACTAGCGGGGTACAAGAGACCCAGTACTTC. Protein product: CASSLGTSGVQETQYF.